This T cell receptor (beta chain) is drawn from a study of identifying expanded T cells in peripheral blood. Study-level results: About 1.2 clones differed between technical replicates, versus approximately 17 and 20 over time. Across healthy donors, higher total template counts meant significantly greater roughly 2-week count variance.

Data came from immunoSEQ multiplex PCR; TCRdb stores just in-frame clones and leaves some out. The sample lists about 58,000 clones; about 83% were seen once. This clone was observed a handful of times. Antigen unknown. The CDR3 length is 11 residues. Germline V gene data show CDR1 as MNHNY and CDR2 as SVGAGI (reference sequence). V gave up 10 bases and J gave up 11 bases, with 12 bases separating them. Healthy donors had no documented immune events, such as infections, while sampled. The chain couples TRBV6-6 to TRBJ1-6; no clear D. The sequenced sample was blood. The clonotype comes from a person between 18 and 75 years old in good health. The CDR3 here is CATGDLPPLHF. The CDR3, as DNA: TGTGCCACCGGAGACTTACCACCCCTCCACTTT.